This TCR beta chain was sequenced in a study of early T cells in non-severe SARS-CoV-2 infection. Study summary: Unsorted whole blood bulk RNA was sequenced, with unpaired chains.

Unique molecular identifiers were attached to individual cDNA molecules. In TCRdb, the 5' RACE reads were re-called with MiXCR into one record per CDR3 protein. The sample records 30,000 to 45,000 distinct CDR3 sequences, roughly 5.4% being singletons. The V end lost 4 bases, the J end lost 6 bases, and 9 bases lay between the germline ends. CDR3 length: 13 residues. The V gene's germline CDR1 is KGHDR and CDR2 SFDVKD. This clonotype was seen repeatedly, ten times or more. The receptor was isolated from an adult who was a healthcare worker with PCR-confirmed SARS-CoV-2 infection or an uninfected control (not recorded which). V usage is TRBV24-1 and J usage is TRBJ2-1; D remains ambiguous. The sequencing input was whole blood. CDR3: CATSDPQTNEQFF. The CDR3 DNA reads as TGTGCCACCAGTGACCCCCAGACCAATGAGCAGTTCTTC.